This T cell receptor (beta chain) was identified in a study of cytomegalovirus exposure and HLA in healthy donors. Study results and limitations: A later analysis found common viral pathogens apparently linked to several of the most significant clusters.

This clone was seen a single time. Its specificity is unknown. V lost 1 base and J 5 bases, leaving 11 bases between the germline ends. CDR3 length: 14 amino acids. Per the germline V gene, CDR1 is MNHEY and CDR2 is SMNVEV (reference sequence). The study ran its PCR with 60 Vbeta and 13 Jbeta primers. Profiling relied on immunoSEQ multiplex PCR, and the TCRdb table lists in-frame clones only, not all of them. The table shows some 120,000 clones, with 80% occurring only once. The receptor comes from a man in his forties in good health and CMV-seronegative. Sequenced: PBMCs. The genes are TRBV27 and TRBJ2-5; possibly TRBD2 for D (5 bases). The DNA for the CDR3 is TGTGCCAGCAGTTTATGGGGTCAGCGGGAGACCCAGTACTTC. Its translation is CASSLWGQRETQYF.